This T cell receptor (beta chain) was obtained from a study of OX40 agonist ivuxolimab in advanced cancers. Regarding the research as a whole: Ivuxolimab was an agonistic, fully human IgG2 monoclonal antibody directed against OX40 (CD134), a costimulatory receptor. The monotherapy dose-escalation portion (N ≈ 56 patients) of the phase I ivuxolimab trial is reported in the paper. Intravenous ivuxolimab was administered to patients every 2 weeks at six dose levels: 0.01, 0.1, 0.3, 1.5, 3 and 10 mg/kg. Partial responses occurred in three dose-escalation patients, of whom one had hepatocellular carcinoma and two had cutaneous melanoma. Patients were allowed to have had prior anti-PD-1, anti-PD-L1 or anti-CTLA-4 therapy, and more than 35% of the dose-escalation patients had been treated with checkpoint inhibitors. Among the roughly 52 dose-escalation patients, some 19 had hepatocellular carcinoma, 15 melanoma, 9 renal cell carcinoma and 9 head and neck cancer. The point of sequencing TCRbeta in the periphery was to test whether ivuxolimab changed TCR sequence diversity and drove clonal T-cell expansion. In the dose-escalation cohort, around four fifths of patients were male, and the mean age was approximately 64 years, with a range of about 23 to 90.

The trial excluded patients who had a history of autoimmune disease or who were on systemic immunosuppression. Peripheral blood for TCR sequencing was collected from all dose cohorts at baseline, on cycle 4 day 1, and on cycle 7 day 1. The samples were drawn from a first-in-human, open-label, multicenter phase I dose-escalation trial of ivuxolimab. Adults with locally advanced or metastatic head and neck squamous cell, hepatocellular, melanoma or renal cell carcinoma were enrolled in the trial. Before TCR sequencing, CD4+ T cells and CD8+ T cells from peripheral blood were sorted into separate populations. This clone occurred once. What this receptor recognizes is not known. Qualities for individual bases were not recorded, and no much larger clone is one base off. Study-level results and caveats: In partial responders in the 0.1-3.0 mg/kg groups, normalized peripheral clonal expansion was found to be among the lowest, especially among CD8+ T cells. Low levels of normalized T-cell clonal expansion were also shown by some nonresponding patients. After ivuxolimab, more expanded clones were found on average in CD8+ T cells than in CD4+ T cells. The antigen specificity of the clonally expanded peripheral T cells was not determined. At doses from 0.1 to 3.0 mg/kg, clonal expansion was seen in both CD4+ and CD8+ blood T cells between baseline and week 6.

Genomic DNA was isolated from the sorted cells so that the TCRbeta CDR3 region could be sequenced. TCRbeta CDR3 regions were sequenced using the immunoSEQ Assay. TCRdb re-hosts the immuneACCESS table, in-frame sequences only. Its copies lack some clones; in the studies checked, an unresolved V gene accounts for under half of them, and the cause for the rest is not known. This sample holds around 70,000 clones; 81% were observed only once. Approximately 5% of the sample is in the top ten clones. The sequencing used CD4+ or CD8+ T cells sorted from blood, collected in a trial of the OX40 agonist ivuxolimab. The clonotype originates from an adult with an advanced solid tumor such as melanoma, head and neck, liver or kidney cancer.

Read as DNA, the sequence is TGTGCCAGCAGCACCGGGACAGGGGTTGAAGAGACCCAGTACTTC. Translation gives CASSTGTGVEETQYF. The receptor chain draws on TRBV6-7 and TRBJ2-5; TRBD1 fits 10 bases in the junction. TRBV6-7 is noted as an ORF with a role that remains uncertain. The CDR3 starts with the cysteine, ends with the phenylalanine, and has 15 residues. Just CDR3 DNA is preserved here, 45 bases in frame from base 1. V ends up 6 bases short and J 3 bases short, with an unmatched junction base count of 7.